The following is a T cell receptor (beta chain) sequence with its context. The antigen remains unidentified. Per the germline V gene, CDR1 is LNHDA and CDR2 is SQIVND (reference sequence). This CDR3 contains 14 residues. The V end lost 3 bases, the J end lost 5 bases, and 11 bases lay between the germline ends. Generated by immunoSEQ multiplex PCR, the TCRdb table keeps only in-frame clones and is missing some. The sample holds roughly 2.5 million clones, just over 90% seen once. These data belong to a study of shared clonotypes between healthy human individuals. Broader study findings: Of the naive CD4 clonotypes, approximately 5% were shared across several donors. Among the subsets, naive ones generally showed larger estimated richness than memory ones. Blood was the only sampled material, and tissue repertoires likely differ.

Naive CD4+ cells were CD45RA-selected; the remaining cells were memory. This clonotype was sampled from a young man in good health. The sequenced sample consisted of naive CD4+ T cells sorted from blood. The subset is: CD45RA+ positively selected. This chain uses TRBV19 with TRBJ1-5, with D maybe TRBD1 (6 bases). The CDR3 is CASSIGQPYQPQHF. CDR3 in DNA: TGTGCCAGTAGTATCGGACAGCCTTATCAGCCCCAGCATTTT.